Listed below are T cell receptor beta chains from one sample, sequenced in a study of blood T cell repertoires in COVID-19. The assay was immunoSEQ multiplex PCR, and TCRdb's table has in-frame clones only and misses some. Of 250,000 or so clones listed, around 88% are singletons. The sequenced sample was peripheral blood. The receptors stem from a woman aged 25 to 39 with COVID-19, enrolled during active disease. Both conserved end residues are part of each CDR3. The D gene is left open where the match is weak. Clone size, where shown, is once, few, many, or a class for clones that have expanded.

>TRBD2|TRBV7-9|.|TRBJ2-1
CASSLAGLAGVNEQFF
TGTGCCAGCAGCTTAGCGGGACTAGCGGGAGTGAATGAGCAGTTCTTC
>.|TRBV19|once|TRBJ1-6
CASSIVAAYNSPLHF
TGTGCCAGTAGTATAGTTGCGGCCTATAATTCACCCCTCCACTTT
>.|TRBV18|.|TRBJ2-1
CASQTSGDNEQFF
TGTGCCAGCCAAACATCAGGGGACAATGAGCAGTTCTTC
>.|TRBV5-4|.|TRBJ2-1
CASSGGGTASNEQFF
TGTGCCAGCAGCGGTGGGGGGACAGCGTCCAATGAGCAGTTCTTC
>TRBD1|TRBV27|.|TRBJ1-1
CASSLTGGTEAFF
TGTGCCAGCAGTTTAACAGGGGGCACTGAAGCTTTCTTT
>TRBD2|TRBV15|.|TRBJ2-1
CATSRVGSGGEQFF
TGTGCCACCAGCAGAGTTGGTAGCGGGGGTGAGCAGTTCTTC
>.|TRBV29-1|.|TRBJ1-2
CSVEDQRSHGGYTF
TGCAGCGTTGAAGATCAGCGATCCCACGGGGGCTACACCTTC
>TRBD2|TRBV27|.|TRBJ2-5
CASVPSGETRETQYF
TGTGCCAGCGTCCCTAGCGGGGAGACCAGGGAGACCCAGTACTTC
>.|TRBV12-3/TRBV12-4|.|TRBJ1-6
CASTAGSPPLHF
TGTGCCAGCACCGCTGGGAGTCCGCCCCTCCACTTT
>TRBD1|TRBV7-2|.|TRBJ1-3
CASSFGRQGAGNTIYF
TGTGCCAGCAGCTTCGGGAGACAGGGGGCTGGAAACACCATATATTTT
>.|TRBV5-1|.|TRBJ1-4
CASSLGATNEKLFF
TGCGCCAGCAGCTTAGGGGCAACTAATGAAAAACTGTTTTTT
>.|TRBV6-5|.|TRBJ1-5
CASTRSFDQPQHF
TGTGCCAGTACGAGGTCTTTTGATCAGCCCCAGCATTTT
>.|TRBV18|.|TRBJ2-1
CASSQESRLSSYNEQFF
TGTGCCAGCTCTCAAGAGTCCCGCCTTAGCTCCTACAATGAGCAGTTCTTC
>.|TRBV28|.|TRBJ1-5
CASDPRGLGSNQPQHF
TGTGCCAGCGATCCGAGGGGACTCGGTAGCAATCAGCCCCAGCATTTT
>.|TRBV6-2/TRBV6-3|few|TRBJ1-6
CASSYSGTGLLHF
TGTGCCAGCAGTTACTCGGGCACAGGGCTCCTCCACTTT
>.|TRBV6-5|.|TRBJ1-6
CASSFTGKGMGSPLHF
TGTGCCAGCAGTTTTACGGGGAAGGGTATGGGTTCACCCCTCCACTTT
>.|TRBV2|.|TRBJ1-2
CASGREAALYGYTF
TGTGCCAGCGGGCGGGAGGCCGCCCTCTATGGCTACACCTTC
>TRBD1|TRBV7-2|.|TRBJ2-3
CASSSLPPGQGATQYF
TGTGCCAGCAGCTCCTTACCGCCGGGACAGGGGGCAACGCAGTATTTT
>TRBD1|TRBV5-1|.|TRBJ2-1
CASSSQGQGADEQFF
TGCGCCAGCAGCTCTCAGGGACAGGGGGCGGATGAGCAGTTCTTC
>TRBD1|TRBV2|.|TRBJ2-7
CASSVGTGDYEQYF
TGTGCCAGCAGTGTAGGGACAGGGGACTACGAGCAGTACTTC
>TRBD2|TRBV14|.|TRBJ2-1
CASSLYWREGNEQFF
TGTGCCAGCAGCTTGTATTGGAGGGAGGGGAATGAGCAGTTCTTC
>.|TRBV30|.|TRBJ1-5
CAWSVNRYQPQHF
TGTGCCTGGAGTGTAAACAGGTATCAGCCCCAGCATTTT
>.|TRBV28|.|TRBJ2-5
CASSTRQQGPQETQYF
TGTGCCAGCAGTACACGACAGCAGGGGCCCCAAGAGACCCAGTACTTC
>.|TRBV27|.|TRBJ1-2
CASSSLQGSYGYTF
TGTGCCAGCAGTTCCCTACAGGGCAGCTATGGCTACACCTTC
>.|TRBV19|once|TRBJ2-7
CASSPQTSSGEQYF
TGTGCCAGTAGTCCACAGACGTCTTCGGGGGAGCAGTACTTC
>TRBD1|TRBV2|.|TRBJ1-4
CASRSRGYLEKLFF
TGTGCCAGCAGAAGCAGGGGGTACCTCGAAAAACTGTTTTTT
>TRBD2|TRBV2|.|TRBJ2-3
CASSPPWASGNTDTQYF
TGTGCCAGCAGTCCGCCGTGGGCTAGCGGGAATACAGATACGCAGTATTTT
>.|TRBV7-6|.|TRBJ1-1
CASSGEQGLNTEAFF
TGTGCCAGCAGCGGGGAACAGGGATTGAACACTGAAGCTTTCTTT
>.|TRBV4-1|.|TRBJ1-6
CASSPPGVVSSPLHF
TGCGCCAGCAGCCCACCAGGCGTCGTCAGTTCACCCCTCCACTTT
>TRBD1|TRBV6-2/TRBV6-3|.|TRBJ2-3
CASSYGQGADTQYF
TGTGCCAGCAGTTACGGACAGGGTGCAGATACGCAGTATTTT
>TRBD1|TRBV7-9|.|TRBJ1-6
CASSSGTGGSPLHF
TGTGCCAGCAGCTCCGGGACAGGGGGTTCACCCCTCCACTTT
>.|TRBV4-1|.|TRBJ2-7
CASSEGTESYEQYF
TGCGCCAGCAGCGAGGGAACAGAGAGCTACGAGCAGTACTTC
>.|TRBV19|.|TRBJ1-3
CASKTPGSGNTIYF
TGTGCCAGTAAAACTCCGGGCTCTGGAAACACCATATATTTT
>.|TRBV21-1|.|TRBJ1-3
CASSKSRRGPGNTIYF
TGTGCCAGCAGCAAATCCCGGAGGGGGCCTGGAAACACCATATATTTT
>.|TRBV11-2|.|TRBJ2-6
CASSLLRDWAGANVLTF
TGTGCCAGCAGCCTACTGCGGGATTGGGCTGGGGCCAACGTCCTGACTTTC
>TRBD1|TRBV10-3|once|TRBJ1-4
CAISSGTGETGEKLFF
TGTGCCATCAGCTCCGGGACAGGGGAGACCGGTGAAAAACTGTTTTTT
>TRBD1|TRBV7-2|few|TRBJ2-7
CASSSAGTGLYEQYF
TGTGCCAGCAGCTCCGCCGGGACAGGGCTCTACGAGCAGTACTTC
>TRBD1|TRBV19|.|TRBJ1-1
CASMGRGRWTEAFF
TGTGCCAGTATGGGCAGGGGGCGGTGGACTGAAGCTTTCTTT
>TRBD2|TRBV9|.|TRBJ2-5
CASSVNAGGDTQYF
TGTGCCAGCAGCGTAAATGCGGGGGGGGACACCCAGTACTTC
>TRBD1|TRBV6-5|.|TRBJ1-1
CASSITRGLFPEAFF
TGTGCCAGCAGCATTACCAGGGGGCTATTCCCTGAAGCTTTCTTT
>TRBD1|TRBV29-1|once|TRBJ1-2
CSTIIARGQSGYTF
TGCAGCACTATAATCGCCAGGGGGCAAAGTGGCTACACCTTC
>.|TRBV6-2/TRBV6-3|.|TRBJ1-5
CASSFPLDRVRDNQPQHF
TGTGCCAGCAGTTTCCCCCTCGATCGGGTGCGGGACAATCAGCCCCAGCATTTT
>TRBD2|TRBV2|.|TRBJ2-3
CASSFDSGADTQYF
TGTGCCAGCAGTTTTGACAGCGGGGCAGATACGCAGTATTTT
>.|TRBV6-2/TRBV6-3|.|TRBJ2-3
CASSGGVDTQYF
TGTGCCAGCAGCGGGGGCGTGGATACGCAGTATTTT
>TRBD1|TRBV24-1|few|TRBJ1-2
CATSDYRGTGYTF
TGTGCCACCAGTGATTACAGGGGGACTGGCTACACCTTC
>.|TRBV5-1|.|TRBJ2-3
CASSVDWYTQYF
TGCGCCAGCAGCGTGGACTGGTATACGCAGTATTTT
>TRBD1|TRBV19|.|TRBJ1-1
CASSIDRYRGGNTEAFF
TGTGCCAGTAGTATAGATCGCTACAGGGGGGGGAACACTGAAGCTTTCTTT
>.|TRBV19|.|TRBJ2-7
CASSIGTVDLQYF
TGTGCCAGTAGTATAGGGACAGTGGATCTGCAGTACTTC
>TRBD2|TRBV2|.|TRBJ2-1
CASSDPQTSGGANEQFF
TGTGCCAGCAGTGACCCCCAGACTAGCGGGGGGGCGAATGAGCAGTTCTTC
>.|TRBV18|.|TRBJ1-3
CASSPLAPSPPGNTIYF
TGTGCCAGCTCGCCTCTCGCCCCCAGTCCCCCTGGAAACACCATATATTTT